The clone carrying this T cell receptor (beta chain) was seen more than once but under ten times. Trimming shortened V by 3 bases and J by 5 bases, and 16 bases separated the two germline ends. This CDR3 region has 16 residues. CDR1 and CDR2 from the germline V gene are LNHNV and YYDKDF (reference sequence). The data were taken from a study of T-cell memory formation after mild COVID-19. TCRdb analysed the 5' RACE reads with MiXCR anew, one entry per CDR3 protein. The table includes some 340,000 distinct CDR3 sequences, roughly 13% detected once. Sequencing used PBMCs or a T cell subset sorted from them (not recorded which). The chain joins TRBV15 to TRBJ1-4; a weak D match, TRBD1 (6 bases). This receptor was identified in a man between 18 and 29 years old who had mild COVID-19 (a few samples of this study predate the infection). Cell type and time point are not known. The CDR3 reads CATSRDRQVWNEKLFF. The CDR3 DNA reads as TGTGCCACCAGCAGGGATAGACAGGTCTGGAATGAAAAACTGTTTTTT.